The next 22 T cell receptor beta chains were all read from a single sample in a study of spatial heterogeneity in lung cancer. Noted time point: sample taken at primary tumor resection. TCRdb ran MiXCR on the 5' RACE reads and lists one entry per CDR3 protein. Of around 5,400 distinct CDR3 sequences in the sample, about 8% are singletons; the top ten hold more than 15%. These receptors' antigens are unknown. General observations from the study: Tumor mutation counts were tracked by expanded intratumoral alpha and beta TCR counts.

Sequencing was performed on lung tumor tissue, taken at surgery. The receptors originated from a female donor with early-stage non-small cell lung cancer.

This clonotype has a count of ten or more. This chain uses TRBV3-2 with TRBJ1-3. TRBV3-2 is an annotated pseudogene. The CDR3 runs to 17 residues. The CDR3 DNA reads as TGTGCCAGCAGCCAACAGAACCTACAGGGCTCTGGAAACACCATATATTTT. Its translation: CASSQQNLQGSGNTIYF.

Turning to this clonotype: At one end, the junction sequence differs from germline, possibly due to a read error. This chain links TRBV6-2 or TRBV6-3 with TRBJ1-5; maybe TRBD1 (6 bases). The germline gives CDR1 MNHEY, CDR2 SVGEGT. This CDR3 is 13 amino acids long. The CDR3 region is CAISQGRHQPQHF. The CDR3 nucleotides are TGTGCCATCAGCCAGGGGCGGCATCAGCCCCAACATTTT.

V usage is TRBV2 and J usage is TRBJ1-1; tentative D call: TRBD1 (5 bases). Germline values: CDR1 SNHLY, CDR2 FYNNEI. Trimming left V 10 bases short and J 7 bases short, with 16 bases between. The CDR3 spans 12 residues. This CDR3 is CATRGNLIEAFF. The CDR3 DNA reads TGTGCCACGCGGGGCAACCTGATTGAAGCTTTCTTT. Together with reference TRBV2 and TRBJ1-1, the CDR3 gives the full variable domain: EPEVTQTPSHQVTQMGQEVILRCVPISNHLYFYWYRQILGQKVEFLVSFYNNEISEKSEIFDDQFSVERPDGSNFTLKIRSTKLEDSAMYFCATRGNLIEAFFGQGTRLTVV.

By proportion, this clonotype is medium-sized. This rearrangement joins TRBV12-3 or TRBV12-4 to TRBJ2-2; no clear D. V shed 5 bases and J shed 4 bases, with 8 bases lying between them. This CDR3 spans 13 amino acids. Here the CDR3 reads CASSGQSTGELFF. CDR3 in DNA: TGTGCCAGCAGTGGTCAGTCCACCGGGGAGCTGTTTTTT.

This clonotype is classed as medium-sized (0.01 to 0.1%). The chain has TRBV7-8 and TRBJ1-1; 8 nucleotides line up with TRBD1. Losses at the gene ends were 5 bases for V and 8 bases for J; bases not matched to a gene: 10. The CDR3 extends over 14 amino acids. Germline CDR1 and CDR2: SGHVS and FQNEAQ. CDR3 protein: CASSRSTGVREAFF. The CDR3 coding sequence is TGTGCCAGCAGCCGATCGACAGGGGTCAGAGAAGCTTTCTTT.

This clonotype is labeled medium-sized. The J gene is TRBJ2-3, the V gene TRBV20-1; D gene ambiguous. This CDR3 region has 11 residues. The V end lost 3 bases, the J end lost 2 bases, and 3 bases lay between the germline ends. The germline V gene has CDR1 DFQATT and CDR2 SNEGSKA (reference sequence). The CDR3 DNA reads TGCAGTGCTAGCGTCACAGATACGCAGTATTTT. It yields the protein CSASVTDTQYF.

Within the sample, this clonotype is medium-sized. V and J are TRBV20-1 and TRBJ2-5; D is unclear. V was clipped by 6 bases and J by 2 bases, with 16 bases between them. The CDR3 has 14 amino acids. From germline, CDR1 is DFQATT and CDR2 SNEGSKA (reference sequence). The CDR3 protein is CSAPPAGLQETQYF. The CDR3 DNA reads as TGCAGTGCCCCTCCCGCAGGATTACAAGAGACCCAGTACTTC.

This clonotype appeared a few times. CDR3 coding DNA: TGTGCCAGCAGTTTAAGGGCAGTGGACACTGAAGCTTTCTTT. Translating it yields CASSLRAVDTEAFF. V usage is TRBV27 and J usage is TRBJ1-1; no firm D call. The CDR3 contains 14 residues. CDR1 and CDR2 (germline): MNHEY, SMNVEV (reference sequence). Deletions cut 2 bases from V and 3 bases from J, with 10 bases between.

This clonotype has at least ten counts. The chain links TRBV5-6 to TRBJ1-2; D gene uncertain. Germline loops: CDR1 SGHDT, CDR2 YYEEEE. Trimming shortened V by 0 bases and J by 8 bases, and 17 bases separated the two germline ends. The CDR3 runs 15 residues. Here the CDR3 reads CASSLAGRGGEGYTF. CDR3 sequence (DNA): TGTGCCAGCAGCTTGGCCGGGCGAGGTGGAGAAGGCTACACCTTC.

The chain links TRBV27 to TRBJ2-3; TRBD1 matches 9 bases. Per the germline V gene, CDR1 is MNHEY and CDR2 is SMNVEV (reference sequence). This CDR3 has 14 residues. V lost 3 bases, J lost 7 bases, and 5 bases stayed unmatched. The CDR3 nucleotides read TGTGCCAGCAGTTTGGGACAGGGTTTAAATACGCAGTATTTT. Its protein product is CASSLGQGLNTQYF.

In its sample, this clonotype ranks as medium-sized (0.01 to 0.1%). J is TRBJ1-1 and V is TRBV11-2; 7 bases align to TRBD1. The CDR3 is 14 residues long. Germline CDR1 SGHAT, CDR2 FQNNGV. The ends lost 0 bases at V and 4 bases at J; junction bases unmatched: 2. CDR3 nucleotides: TGTGCCAGCAGCTTAGACTCAGGGGGCACTGAAGCTTTCTTT. Its translation: CASSLDSGGTEAFF.

This clonotype is deemed medium-sized. This rearrangement joins TRBV11-3 to TRBJ2-3, with D possibly being TRBD1 (6 bases). This CDR3 has 17 residues. Germline CDR1 SGHNT, CDR2 YENEEA. Deletions cut 3 bases from V and 1 base from J, with 17 bases between. CDR3 in DNA: TGTGCCAGCAGCTTTGGACCCCCAGGGGTTGGCACAGATACGCAGTATTTT. It is translated as CASSFGPPGVGTDTQYF.

In its sample, this clonotype ranks as medium-sized. The chain is built from TRBV7-8 and TRBJ2-5; 10 bases line up with TRBD2. Germline loops: CDR1 SGHVS, CDR2 FQNEAQ. The CDR3 extends over 16 amino acids. Trimming at V came to 1 base and at J to 4 bases, leaving 6 bases not matched to a gene. The CDR3 reads CASSLVVAGGGETQYF. DNA of the CDR3: TGTGCCAGCAGCTTAGTGGTAGCGGGAGGCGGAGAGACCCAGTACTTC.

In its sample, this clonotype ranks as medium-sized. This chain uses TRBV12-3 or TRBV12-4 with TRBJ1-2; D might be TRBD1 (5 bases). The ends were cut back, 4 bases at V and 3 bases at J, with 15 bases in the middle. CDR3 length: 15 amino acids. The CDR3 loop is CASSYAGDDYYGYTF. Written as DNA, the CDR3 is TGTGCCAGCAGTTATGCGGGGGACGACTACTATGGCTACACCTTC.

By share of the sample, this clonotype is medium-sized. The rearrangement links TRBV3-1 to TRBJ2-1; weak D call: TRBD2 (7 bases). The CDR3 is made up of 14 amino acids. Trimming pared 4 bases from V and 7 bases from J, leaving 14 bases between. The germline gives CDR1 LGHDT, CDR2 YNNKEL (reference sequence). The CDR3 here is CASSPWGGGNEQFF. The CDR3 nucleotides read TGTGCCAGCAGCCCATGGGGAGGGGGAAATGAGCAGTTCTTC.

In its sample, this clonotype is medium-sized. The chain carries TRBV6-1 and TRBJ1-5, with D unclear. This CDR3 spans 14 amino acids. Germline assignment: CDR1 MNHNS and CDR2 SASEGT. V lost 2 bases to trimming and J lost 6 bases, with 11 bases between them. This chain's CDR3 is CASSEWGPSQPQHF. Written as DNA, the CDR3 is TGTGCCAGCAGTGAATGGGGTCCCAGTCAGCCCCAGCATTTT.

This clonotype has at least ten counts. This chain connects TRBV9 to TRBJ1-1; D ambiguous. V gave up 0 bases and J gave up 2 bases, with 8 bases separating them. CDR3 length: 14 amino acids. Germline-derived CDR1 and CDR2 are SGDLS and YYNGEE. The CDR3 region is CASSVDLTNTEAFF. CDR3 DNA sequence: TGTGCCAGCAGCGTAGACTTAACTAACACTGAAGCTTTCTTT.

Remarks on this clonotype: An end of the junction does not agree with germline; a read error may underlie this. The V and J genes are TRBV4-2 and TRBJ2-1, with TRBD2 matching over 11 bases. There are 18 residues in the CDR3. Germline loops: CDR1 LGHNA, CDR2 YNFKEQ. CDR3 bases: TGTGCCAGCAGCCAAGACCCGGGGACTAGCGGAAGACACTCTGAGCAGCTCTTC. Protein sequence: CASSQDPGTSGRHSEQLF.

This clonotype was observed at least ten times. The CDR3 nucleotides are TGTGCCAGCAGCTTGTGGGGGATGGAGACCCAGTACTTC. Its protein product is CASSLWGMETQYF. V gene TRBV11-2 combines with J gene TRBJ2-5; D tentatively reads TRBD1 or TRBD2 (5 bases each). With 3 bases removed from V and 5 bases from J, the gap between germline ends came to 10 bases. CDR3 size: 13 residues. The V gene's germline CDR1 is SGHAT and CDR2 FQNNGV.

This clonotype has at least ten counts. CDR3 sequence: CASSHGAKNIQYF. CDR3 in DNA: TGTGCCAGCAGCCATGGGGCCAAAAACATTCAGTACTTC. The chain combines TRBV11-1 with TRBJ2-4; D not certain. Germline loops: CDR1 SGHAT, CDR2 FQDESV (reference sequence). CDR3 size: 13 residues. V lost 5 bases, J lost 1 base, and 6 bases lay in between.

By share of the sample, this clonotype is medium-sized. The chain carries TRBV5-5 and TRBJ1-1; no definite D call. Trimming removed 2 bases from V and 1 base from J, with 6 bases in between. Germline assignment: CDR1 SGHKS and CDR2 YYEKEE (reference sequence). This CDR3 contains 13 residues. The chain's CDR3 is CASSFTENTEAFF. The CDR3 region has the DNA TGTGCCAGCAGCTTCACAGAGAACACTGAAGCTTTCTTT. The variable domain in full, with the rest retrieved from reference TRBV5-5 and TRBJ1-1, is DAGVTQSPTHLIKTRGQQVTLRCSPISGHKSVSWYQQVLGQGPQFIFQYYEKEERGRGNFPDRFSARQFPNYSSELNVNALLLGDSALYLCASSFTENTEAFFGQGTRLTVV.

By its share, this clonotype is medium-sized. The chain combines TRBV29-1 with TRBJ2-5; TRBD2 matches 12 bases. V was clipped by 6 bases and J by 3 bases; unmatched bases: 8. The CDR3 has 15 amino acids. Germline assignment: CDR1 SQVTM and CDR2 ANQGSEA. The CDR3 spells CSVASSGRAEETQYF. CDR3 nucleotide sequence: TGCAGCGTGGCCTCTAGCGGGAGGGCCGAAGAGACCCAGTACTTC.